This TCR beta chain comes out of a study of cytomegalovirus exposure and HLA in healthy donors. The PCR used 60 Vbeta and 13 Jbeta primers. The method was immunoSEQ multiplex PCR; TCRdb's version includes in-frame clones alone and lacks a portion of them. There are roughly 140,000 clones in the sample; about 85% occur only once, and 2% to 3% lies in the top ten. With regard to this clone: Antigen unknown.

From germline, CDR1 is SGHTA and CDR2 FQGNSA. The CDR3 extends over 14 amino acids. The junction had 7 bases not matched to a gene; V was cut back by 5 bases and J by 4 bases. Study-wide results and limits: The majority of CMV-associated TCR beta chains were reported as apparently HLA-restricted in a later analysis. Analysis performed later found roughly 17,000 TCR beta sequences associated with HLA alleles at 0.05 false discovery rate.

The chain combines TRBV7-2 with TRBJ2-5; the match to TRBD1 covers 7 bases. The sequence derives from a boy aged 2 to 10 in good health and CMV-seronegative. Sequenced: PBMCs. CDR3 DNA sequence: TGTGCCAGCAGCCCCAACAGGGGCCTAGAGACCCAGTACTTC. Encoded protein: CASSPNRGLETQYF.